Listed here is a single T cell receptor beta chain. This entry belongs to a study of T cells after posttransplantation cyclophosphamide. The CDR3 is made up of 12 amino acids. Germline lookup yields CDR1 MNHNS and CDR2 SASEGT. V lost 5 bases to trimming and J lost 7 bases; unmatched junction nucleotides: 5. Only in-frame clones appear in the TCRdb table, and some are missing; sequencing was by immunoSEQ multiplex PCR. The profile shows around 23,000 clones, 80% to 90% of them singletons. Control samples came 1 year after myeloablative marrow transplants with methotrexate plus calcineurin inhibitor. Here the sequenced sample was PBMCs, taken 362 days after allogeneic stem cell transplant with calcineurin inhibitor and methotrexate. The receptor comes from a female patient between 30 and 40 years old who received an allogeneic stem cell transplant from an unrelated donor, was CMV-positive, and had acute and chronic GVHD. The T cells may partly be graft donor cells. V usage is TRBV6-1 and J usage is TRBJ2-7; 7 bases are shared with TRBD1. The CDR3 loop reads CASSPTGSEQYF. The CDR3 coding sequence is TGTGCCAGCAGTCCGACAGGGAGTGAGCAGTACTTC.